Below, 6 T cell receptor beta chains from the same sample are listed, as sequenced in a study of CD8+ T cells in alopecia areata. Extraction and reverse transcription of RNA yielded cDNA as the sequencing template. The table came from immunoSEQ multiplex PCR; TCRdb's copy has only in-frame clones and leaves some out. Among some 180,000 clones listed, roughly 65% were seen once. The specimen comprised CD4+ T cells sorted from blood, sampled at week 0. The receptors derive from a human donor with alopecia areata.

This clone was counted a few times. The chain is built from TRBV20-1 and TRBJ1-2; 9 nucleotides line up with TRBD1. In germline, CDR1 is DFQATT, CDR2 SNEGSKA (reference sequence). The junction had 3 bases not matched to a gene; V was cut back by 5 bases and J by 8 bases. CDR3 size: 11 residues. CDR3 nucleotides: TGCAGTGCTCCCGGGACAGGGGGCTACACCTTC. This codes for CSAPGTGGYTF.

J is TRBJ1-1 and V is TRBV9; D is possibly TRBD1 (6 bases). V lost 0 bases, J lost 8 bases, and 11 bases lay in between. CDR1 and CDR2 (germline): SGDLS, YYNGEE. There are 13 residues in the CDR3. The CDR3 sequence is CASSVVTGKEAFF. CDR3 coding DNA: TGTGCCAGCAGCGTAGTAACAGGGAAAGAAGCTTTCTTT.

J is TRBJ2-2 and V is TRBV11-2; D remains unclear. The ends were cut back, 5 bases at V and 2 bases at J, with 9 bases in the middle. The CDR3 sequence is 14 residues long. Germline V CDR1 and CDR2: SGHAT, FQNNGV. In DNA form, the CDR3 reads TGTGCCAGCAGCCAGTTGCTAAACACCGGGGAGCTGTTTTTT. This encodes CASSQLLNTGELFF.

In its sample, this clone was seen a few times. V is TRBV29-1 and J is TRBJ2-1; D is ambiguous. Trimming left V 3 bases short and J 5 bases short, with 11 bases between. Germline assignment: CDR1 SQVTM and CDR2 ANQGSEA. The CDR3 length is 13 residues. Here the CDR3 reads CSVETSQNNEQFF. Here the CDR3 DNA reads TGCAGCGTTGAGACAAGTCAGAACAATGAGCAGTTCTTC.

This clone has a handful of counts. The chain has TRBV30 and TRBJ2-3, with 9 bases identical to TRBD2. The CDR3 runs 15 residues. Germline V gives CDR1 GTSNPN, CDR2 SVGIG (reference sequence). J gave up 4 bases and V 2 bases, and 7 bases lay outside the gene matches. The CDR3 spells CAWSPAGGPSDTQYF. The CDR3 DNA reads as TGTGCCTGGAGTCCGGCGGGGGGGCCGTCAGATACGCAGTATTTT.

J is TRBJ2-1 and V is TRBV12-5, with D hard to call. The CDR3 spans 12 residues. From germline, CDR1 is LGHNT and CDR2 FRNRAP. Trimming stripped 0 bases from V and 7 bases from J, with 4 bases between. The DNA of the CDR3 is TGTGCTAGTGGTTTGGTTCCAAATGAGCAGTTCTTC. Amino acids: CASGLVPNEQFF.